The clone carrying this T cell receptor (beta chain) has only a few counts. Original methodology: Researchers report that nucleated cell counts were estimated from reference gene primer amplification. TCRdb keeps only in-frame clones here, not all; method: immunoSEQ multiplex PCR. V and J calls and clone size follow that table, whereas D and trimming were derived from the DNA. The repertoire holds about 60,000 clones, with approximately 79% as singletons. Germline V gene lookup returns CDR1 MRHNA and CDR2 SNTAGT. The CDR3 has 11 residues. This sample is drawn from a study of blood T cell repertoires in COVID-19. Across the whole study: Samples of COVID-19 (acute and convalescent) were obtained from the United States, Italy and Spain. Sources were T cells, B-cell-depleted T cells, or PBMCs; the material itself was cDNA or gDNA.

Sequencing was performed on peripheral blood. The sequence derives from a human donor in a cohort sampled during active COVID-19. The rearrangement joins TRBV6-4 to TRBJ2-7; 8 bases align to TRBD1. This CDR3 is CVQGASYEQYF. In DNA, the CDR3 is TGTGTTCAGGGGGCCTCCTACGAGCAGTACTTC.